The present T cell receptor beta chain was sequenced within a study of T cell repertoires in cytomegalovirus infection. Overall study: Indications came from public TCR beta signatures; they pointed to CMV infection and to a matching HLA type.

The table lists this clonotype with many counts. Its antigen is still unknown. Study conclusions and caveats: HLA-C-restricted, CMV-specific TCR beta clonotypes were dominant ex vivo.

The CDR3 totals 14 residues. V trimming: 6 bases; J trimming: 2 bases; junction bases outside the gene matches: 3. Germline-derived CDR1 and CDR2 are SEHNR and FQNEAQ (reference sequence). One entry per CDR3 protein, called by TCRdb with MiXCR from the reads. The sample consists of a few hundred thousand distinct CDR3 sequences, around a tenth of them appearing once. The receptor comes from a human donor in good health (CMV status not recorded). Some clones in this sample may be carry-over from other donors' samples. The sequenced material came from PBMCs. The chain is built from TRBV7-9 and TRBJ1-4; 7 bases agree with TRBD1. CDR3 DNA sequence: TGTGCCAGCAGTCGGGACAGTACTAATGAAAAACTGTTTTTT. Translating it yields CASSRDSTNEKLFF. Together with reference TRBV7-9 and TRBJ1-4, the CDR3 gives the full variable domain: DTGVSQNPRHKITKRGQNVTFRCDPISEHNRLYWYRQTLGQGPEFLTYFQNEAQLEKSRLLSDRFSAERPKGSFSTLEIQRTEQGDSAMYLCASSRDSTNEKLFFGSGTQLSVL.